This T cell receptor beta chain was retrieved from a study of CXCR3-negative and CXCR3-positive naive CD8 T cells. It was by 5' RACE with UMI labels that the TRB cDNA libraries were prepared. TCRdb re-called the 5' RACE reads and catalogs CDR3 proteins one per entry, DNA excluded. Seen in this sample are around 81,000 distinct CDR3 sequences; the ten most common clones hold 1.6%. This CDR3 has 16 amino acids. Germline CDR1 is SEHNR and CDR2 is FQNEAQ (reference sequence). A remark on this clonotype: Its antigen is unidentified.

Study outcomes and limitations: Memory CD8+ cells showed much lower diversity, while both naive subsets were comparably high. Fresh PBMCs served for most assays, and CXCR3 expression fell partially after cryopreservation.

This chain joins TRBV7-9 and TRBJ1-5; TCRdb's assignment of TRBD1 cannot be checked, as there is no DNA. The receptor comes from a human donor in good health. Some clones in this sample may be carry-over from other donors' samples. The sample was naive CXCR3- CD8+ T cells from blood. The subset was: CD45RO-CCR7+CD27+CD95- naive CD8+ T cells lacking CXCR3 (TNR3-). CDR3: CASSLGPPGGNQPQHF.